A selection of T cell receptor beta chains follows, all from one sample in a study of T cell repertoires in cytomegalovirus infection. TCRdb re-analysed the reads in MiXCR, keeping a single row per CDR3 protein. The table records roughly 760,000 distinct CDR3 sequences, approximately 34% of them present only once. Sequenced material: PBMCs. The receptors derive from a human donor in good health (CMV status not recorded). Some clones in this sample may be carry-over from other donors' samples. Both conserved end residues are trimmed from each CDR3. Part of the rows lack a size; the others show once, few, many or a class for expanded clones.

>NA|TRBV23-1
ASMNRGPNQPQH
>NA|TRBV6-2/TRBV6-3
ASSPRTAQF
>once|TRBV20-1
SAALAGGITDTQY
>NA|TRBV6-1
ASRSLVQPNTGELF
>NA|TRBV20-1
SARDTGQGGGYT
>NA|TRBV19
ASSTGDFFYEQY
>NA|TRBV6-5
ASSYGREITGELF
>few|TRBV20-1
SARPSRLADETQY
>few|TRBV28
ASSQPQGYEQY
>many|TRBV7-8
ASSLVGVMETEAF
>NA|TRBV27
ASSLGLGAEQY
>NA|TRBV12-3/TRBV12-4
ASSFYRQGNEKLF
>many|TRBV28
ASSLADSYEQY
>NA|TRBV12-3/TRBV12-4
ASRNSSKAQY
>NA|TRBV10-3
AISLNHYEQY
>many|TRBV28
ASSLISGGANEKLF
>NA|TRBV29-1
SVATGNNSPLH
>NA|TRBV7-9
ASSLISREELF
>NA|TRBV11-2
ASSDGGSNQPQH
>few|TRBV28
ASSPRELIYEQY
>few|TRBV6-4
ASSDSEEETQY
>few|TRBV7-9
ASSFIAGGRTDTQY
>NA|TRBV5-5
ASSRGPYSYEQY
>NA|TRBV28
ASSLPQGWGETQY
>NA|TRBV7-2
ASSFDRGGNQPQH
>NA|TRBV27
ASTPLLAGRPDTQY
>NA|TRBV28
ASSLSSWGYT
>once|TRBV15
ATSREGIPYNEQF
>NA|TRBV14
ASSQSYKNTEAF
>NA|TRBV2
ASSEVPGGGETQY
>NA|TRBV24-1
ATSDPRSNEQF
>NA|TRBV5-1
ASSEKGQANTGELF
>once|TRBV6-8
ASSYLAGVRNEQF
>few|TRBV20-1
SARGTGATEAF
>few|TRBV20-1
SARPEYWTYEQY
>many|TRBV28
ASSLPMDGNTEAF
>NA|TRBV2
ASSWDSGSYGYT
>few|TRBV7-9
ASSRTSGARQTQH